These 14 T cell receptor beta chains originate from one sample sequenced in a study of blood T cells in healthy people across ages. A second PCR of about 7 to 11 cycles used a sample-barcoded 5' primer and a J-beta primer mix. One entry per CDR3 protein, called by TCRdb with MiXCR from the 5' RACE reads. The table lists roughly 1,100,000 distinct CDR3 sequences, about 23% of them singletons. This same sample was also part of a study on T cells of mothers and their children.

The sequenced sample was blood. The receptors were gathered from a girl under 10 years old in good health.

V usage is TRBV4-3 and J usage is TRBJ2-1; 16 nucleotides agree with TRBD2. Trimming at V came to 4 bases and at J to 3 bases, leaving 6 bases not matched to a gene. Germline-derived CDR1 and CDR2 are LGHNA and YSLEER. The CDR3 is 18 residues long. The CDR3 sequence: CASSPLGLAGGDYNEQFF. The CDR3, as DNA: TGCGCCAGCAGCCCCCTGGGACTAGCGGGGGGGGACTACAATGAGCAGTTCTTC.

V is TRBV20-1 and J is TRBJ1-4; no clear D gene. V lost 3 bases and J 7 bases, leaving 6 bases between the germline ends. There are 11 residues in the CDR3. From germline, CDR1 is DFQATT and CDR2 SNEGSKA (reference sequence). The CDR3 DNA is TGCAGTGCTAGGTCGGGTGAAAAACTGTTTTTT. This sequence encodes CSARSGEKLFF.

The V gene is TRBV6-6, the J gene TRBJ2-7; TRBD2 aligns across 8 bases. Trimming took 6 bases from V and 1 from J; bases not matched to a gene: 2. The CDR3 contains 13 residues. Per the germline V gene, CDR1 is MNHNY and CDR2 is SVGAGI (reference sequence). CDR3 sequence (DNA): TGTGCCAGCAGGCGGGAGGCGTCCTACGAGCAGTACTTC. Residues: CASRREASYEQYF.

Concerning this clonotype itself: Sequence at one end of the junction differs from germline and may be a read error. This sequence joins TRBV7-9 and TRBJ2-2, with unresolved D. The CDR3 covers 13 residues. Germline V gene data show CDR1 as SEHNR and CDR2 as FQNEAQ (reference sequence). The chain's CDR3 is CASSLKRSGELFF. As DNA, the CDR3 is TGCGCCAGCAGCTTGAAAAGGTCCGGGGAGCTGTTTTTT. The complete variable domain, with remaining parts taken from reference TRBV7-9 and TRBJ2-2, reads DTGVSQNPRHKITKRGQNVTFRCDPISEHNRLYWYRQTLGQGPEFLTYFQNEAQLEKSRLLSDRFSAERPKGSFSTLEIQRTEQGDSAMYLCASSLKRSGELFFGEGSRLTVL.

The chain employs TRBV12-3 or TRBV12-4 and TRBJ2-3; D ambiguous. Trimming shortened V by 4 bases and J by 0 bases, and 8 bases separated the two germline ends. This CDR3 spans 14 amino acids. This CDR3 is CASSSTPSTDTQYF. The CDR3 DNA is TGTGCCAGCAGTTCAACTCCGAGCACAGATACGCAGTATTTT.

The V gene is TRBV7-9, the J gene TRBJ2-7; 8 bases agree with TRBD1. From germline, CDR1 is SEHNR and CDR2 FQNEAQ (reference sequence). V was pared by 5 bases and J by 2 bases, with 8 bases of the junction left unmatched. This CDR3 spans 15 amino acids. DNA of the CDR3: TGTGCCAGCAGCGGCGCCGGGACAGGAGCCTACGAGCAGTACTTC. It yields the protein CASSGAGTGAYEQYF. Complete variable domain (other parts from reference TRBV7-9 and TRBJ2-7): DTGVSQNPRHKITKRGQNVTFRCDPISEHNRLYWYRQTLGQGPEFLTYFQNEAQLEKSRLLSDRFSAERPKGSFSTLEIQRTEQGDSAMYLCASSGAGTGAYEQYFGPGTRLTVT.

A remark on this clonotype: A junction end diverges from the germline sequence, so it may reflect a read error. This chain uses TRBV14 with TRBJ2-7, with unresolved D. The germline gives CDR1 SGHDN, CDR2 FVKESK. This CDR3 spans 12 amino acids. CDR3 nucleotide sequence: TGTGCCGGCAGCCAAGTGCCTTACGAGCAGTACTTC. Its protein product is CAGSQVPYEQYF.

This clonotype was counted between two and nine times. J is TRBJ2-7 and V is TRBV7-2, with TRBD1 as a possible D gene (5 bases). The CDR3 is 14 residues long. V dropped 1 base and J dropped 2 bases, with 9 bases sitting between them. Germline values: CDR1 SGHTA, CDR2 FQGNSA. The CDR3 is CASSLGPGPYEQYF. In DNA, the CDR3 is TGTGCCAGCAGCTTAGGTCCAGGGCCCTACGAGCAGTACTTC.

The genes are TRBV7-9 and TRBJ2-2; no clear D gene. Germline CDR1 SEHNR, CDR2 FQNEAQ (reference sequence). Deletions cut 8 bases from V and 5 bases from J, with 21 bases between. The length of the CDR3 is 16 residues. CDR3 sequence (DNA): TGTGCCAGCGAGCTTCCCACCCCCGATCGGACCGGGGAGCTGTTTTTT. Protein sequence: CASELPTPDRTGELFF.

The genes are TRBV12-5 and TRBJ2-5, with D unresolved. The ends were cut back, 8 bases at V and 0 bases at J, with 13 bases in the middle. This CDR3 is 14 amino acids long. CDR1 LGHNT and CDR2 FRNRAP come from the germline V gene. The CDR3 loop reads CASMTGEDQETQYF. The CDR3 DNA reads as TGTGCTAGTATGACCGGAGAAGACCAAGAGACCCAGTACTTC.

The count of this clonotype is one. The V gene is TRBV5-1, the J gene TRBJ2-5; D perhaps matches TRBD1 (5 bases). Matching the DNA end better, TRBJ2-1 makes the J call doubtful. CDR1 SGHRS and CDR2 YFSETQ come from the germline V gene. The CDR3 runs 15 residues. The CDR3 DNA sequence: TGCGCCAGCAGCTTGGTTGGTGGGGCTGGTAATGAGCAGTTCTTC. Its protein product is CASSLVGGAGNEQFF.

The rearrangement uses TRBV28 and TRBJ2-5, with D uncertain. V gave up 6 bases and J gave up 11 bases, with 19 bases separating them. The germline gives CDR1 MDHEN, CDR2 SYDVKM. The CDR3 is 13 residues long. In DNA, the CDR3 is TGTGCCAGCAGCCGACGGGCGCCGAGAGAGCAGTACTTC. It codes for CASSRRAPREQYF.

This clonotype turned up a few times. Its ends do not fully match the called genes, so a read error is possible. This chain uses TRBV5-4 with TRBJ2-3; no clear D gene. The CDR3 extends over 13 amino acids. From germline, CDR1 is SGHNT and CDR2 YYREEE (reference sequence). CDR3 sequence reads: CASTPGSTDTQYF. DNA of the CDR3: TGCGCCAGCACCCCAGGCAGCACAGATACGCAGTATTTT.

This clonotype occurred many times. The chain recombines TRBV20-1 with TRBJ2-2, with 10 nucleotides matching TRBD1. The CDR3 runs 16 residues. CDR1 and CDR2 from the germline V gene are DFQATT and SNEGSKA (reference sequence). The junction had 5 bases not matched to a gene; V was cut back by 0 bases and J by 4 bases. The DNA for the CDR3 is TGCAGTGCTAGAGATCGGACAGGGGGACTCACCGGGGAGCTGTTTTTT. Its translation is CSARDRTGGLTGELFF.